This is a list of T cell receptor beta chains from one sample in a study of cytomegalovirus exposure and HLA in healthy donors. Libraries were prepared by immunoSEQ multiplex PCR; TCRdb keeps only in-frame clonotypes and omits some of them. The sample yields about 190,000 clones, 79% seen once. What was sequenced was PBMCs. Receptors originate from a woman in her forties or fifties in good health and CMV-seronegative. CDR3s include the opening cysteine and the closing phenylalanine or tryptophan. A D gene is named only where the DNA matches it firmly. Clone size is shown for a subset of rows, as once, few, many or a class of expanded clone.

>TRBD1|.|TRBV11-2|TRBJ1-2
CASSQDVYRTGARGYTF
TGCGCCAGCAGCCAAGATGTCTACCGGACAGGGGCTAGGGGCTACACCTTC
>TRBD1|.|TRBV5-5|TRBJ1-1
CASSLAGQGNTEAFF
TGTGCCAGCAGCTTGGCCGGACAGGGGAACACTGAAGCTTTCTTT
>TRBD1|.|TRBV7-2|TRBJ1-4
CASSLATGSGEKLFF
TGTGCCAGCAGTTTGGCGACAGGGTCTGGTGAAAAACTGTTTTTT
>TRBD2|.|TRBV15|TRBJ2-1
CATSSWGAGGMGDEQFF
TGTGCCACCAGCAGTTGGGGAGCGGGAGGGATGGGTGATGAGCAGTTCTTC
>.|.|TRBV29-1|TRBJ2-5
CSVEGGDPRGETQYF
TGCAGCGTTGAAGGTGGGGACCCCCGGGGGGAGACCCAGTACTTC
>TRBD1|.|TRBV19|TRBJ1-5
CASRRGHRGTDSNQPQHF
TGTGCCAGTAGGAGGGGTCACAGGGGGACAGATAGCAATCAGCCCCAGCATTTT
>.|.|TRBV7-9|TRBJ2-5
CASSLARGETQYF
TGTGCCAGCAGCTTAGCGCGAGGAGAGACCCAGTACTTC
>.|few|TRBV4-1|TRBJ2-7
CASSQAGQPADEQYF
TGCGCCAGCAGCCAGGCGGGACAGCCCGCTGACGAGCAGTACTTC
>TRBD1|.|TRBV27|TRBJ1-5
CASSLLGQQGHQPQHF
TGTGCCAGCAGTTTACTGGGGCAACAGGGGCATCAGCCCCAGCATTTT
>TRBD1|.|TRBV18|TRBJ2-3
CASSPVGTGGYRTDTQYF
TGTGCCAGCTCACCAGTCGGGACAGGGGGCTACCGCACAGATACGCAGTATTTT
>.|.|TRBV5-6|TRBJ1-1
CASSLRVQTANTEAFF
TGTGCCAGCAGCTTGCGTGTTCAGACAGCGAACACTGAAGCTTTCTTT
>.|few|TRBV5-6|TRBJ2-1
CASSLGTSRRFF
TGTGCCAGCAGCTTGGGTACTAGCAGGCGGTTCTTC
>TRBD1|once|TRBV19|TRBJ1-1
CASSLRTGDTEAFF
TGTGCCAGTAGTCTCCGGACAGGGGACACTGAAGCTTTCTTT
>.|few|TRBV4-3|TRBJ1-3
CASSQSIGNTIYF
TGCGCCAGCAGCCAATCAATTGGAAACACCATATATTTT
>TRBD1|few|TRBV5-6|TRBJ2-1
CASSVDRLGEQFF
TGTGCCAGCAGCGTGGACAGGTTGGGTGAGCAGTTCTTC
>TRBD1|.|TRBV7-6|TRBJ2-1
CASSLGPARGRGNEQFF
TGTGCCAGCAGCTTAGGCCCCGCGAGGGGGCGTGGGAATGAGCAGTTCTTC
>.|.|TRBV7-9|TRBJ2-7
CSSSRSPPGVQLPYEQYF
TGTTCCAGCAGCCGATCTCCTCCAGGCGTACAACTTCCCTACGAGCAGTACTTC
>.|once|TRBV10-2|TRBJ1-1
CASSDLGQPNTEAFF
TGCGCCAGCAGTGACCTCGGACAGCCGAACACTGAAGCTTTCTTT
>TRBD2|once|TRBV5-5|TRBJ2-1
CASGRSGGNYNEQFF
TGTGCCAGCGGCCGTAGCGGGGGGAACTACAATGAGCAGTTCTTC
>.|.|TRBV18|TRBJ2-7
CASSPTGSSYEQYF
TGTGCCAGCTCACCAACAGGGAGCTCCTACGAGCAATACTTC
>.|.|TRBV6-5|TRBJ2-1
CASRGLIAYNKQFF
TGTGCCAGCAGAGGACTAATCGCCTACAATAAGCAGTTCTTC
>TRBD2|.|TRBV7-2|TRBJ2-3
CASSFRTSGGTDTQYF
TGTGCCAGCAGCTTCCGGACTAGCGGGGGAACAGATACGCAGTATTTT
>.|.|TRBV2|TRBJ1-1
CASSEYRVPGTEAFF
TGTGCCAGCAGTGAGTACAGGGTACCGGGAACTGAAGCTTTCTTT
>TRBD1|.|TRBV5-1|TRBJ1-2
CASSLVWQGGASFYGYTF
TGCGCCAGCAGCTTGGTTTGGCAGGGGGGCGCATCTTTCTATGGCTACACCTTC
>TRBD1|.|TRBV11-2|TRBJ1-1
CASRPRTGGLGEAFF
TGTGCCAGCAGACCTCGGACAGGGGGATTGGGTGAAGCTTTCTTT
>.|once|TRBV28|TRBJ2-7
CASRSPWGALYEQYF
TGTGCCAGCAGGTCCCCTTGGGGCGCCCTCTACGAGCAGTACTTC
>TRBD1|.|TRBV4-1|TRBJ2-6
CASSQSVTGSSGANVLTF
TGCGCCAGCAGCCAAAGTGTGACAGGGAGCTCTGGGGCCAACGTCCTGACTTTC
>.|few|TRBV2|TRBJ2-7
CASSDGRGQFHEQYF
TGTGCCAGCAGTGATGGCAGGGGCCAGTTCCACGAGCAGTACTTC
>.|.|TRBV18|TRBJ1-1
CASSPTGNEAFF
TGTGCCAGCTCCCCAACAGGAAATGAGGCTTTCTTT
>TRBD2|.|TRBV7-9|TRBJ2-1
CASSLPEAGGPGEQFF
TGTGCCAGCAGCTTACCGGAAGCGGGGGGGCCGGGTGAGCAGTTCTTC
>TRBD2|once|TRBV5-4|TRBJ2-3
CASSLRGLGTGTQYF
TGTGCCAGCAGCTTGAGGGGACTAGGGACCGGTACGCAGTATTTT
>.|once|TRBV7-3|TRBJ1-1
CASSLSPGNTEAFF
TGTGCCAGCAGCTTAAGCCCGGGAAACACTGAAGCTTTCTTT
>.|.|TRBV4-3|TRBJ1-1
CASSHGGNRNTEAFF
TGCGCCAGCAGCCACGGGGGGAACAGAAACACTGAAGCTTTCTTT
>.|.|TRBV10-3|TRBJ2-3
CAISDRDTQYF
TGTGCCATCAGTGATCGGGATACGCAGTATTTT
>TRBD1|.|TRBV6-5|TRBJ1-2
CASSLRTGDGYTF
TGTGCCAGCAGCCTCCGGACAGGGGATGGCTACACCTTC
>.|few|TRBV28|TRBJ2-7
CASSPGTFNYEQYF
TGTGCCAGCAGCCCCGGGACATTTAACTACGAGCAGTACTTC
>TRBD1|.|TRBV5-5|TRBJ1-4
CASSLEGQGAEKLFF
TGTGCCAGCAGCTTGGAGGGACAGGGGGCTGAAAAACTGTTTTTT
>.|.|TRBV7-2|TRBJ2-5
CASVGTRQETQYF
TGTGCCAGCGTCGGGACTCGGCAAGAGACCCAGTACTTC
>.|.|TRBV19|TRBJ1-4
CASSTPRGGNEKLFF
TGTGCCAGTAGTACCCCCCGAGGGGGTAATGAAAAACTGTTTTTT
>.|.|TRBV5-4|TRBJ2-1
CASSLAGTSSSYNEQFF
TGTGCCAGCAGCCTAGCCGGGACTTCAAGCTCCTACAATGAGCAGTTCTTC
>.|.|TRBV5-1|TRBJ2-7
CASSLGRGNSYEQYF
TGCGCCAGCAGCTTGGGTAGGGGAAACTCCTACGAGCAGTACTTC
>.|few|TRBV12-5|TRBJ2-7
CASGLVQGSSYEQYF
TGTGCTAGTGGTTTGGTGCAGGGAAGCTCCTACGAGCAGTACTTC
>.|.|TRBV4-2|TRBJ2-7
CASSPAGQTAYEQYF
TGTGCCAGCAGCCCGGCGGGACAGACGGCCTACGAGCAGTACTTC
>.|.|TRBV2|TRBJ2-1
CASSEGGHIYNEQFF
TGTGCCAGCAGTGAAGGGGGCCATATTTACAATGAGCAGTTCTTC
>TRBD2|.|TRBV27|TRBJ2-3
CASSAWTSGDTQYF
TGTGCCAGCAGTGCCTGGACTAGCGGAGATACGCAGTATTTT
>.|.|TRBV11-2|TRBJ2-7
CASSLEEDF
TGTGCCAGCAGCTTAGAAGAGGACTTC
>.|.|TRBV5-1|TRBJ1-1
CATRRPEGSTEAFF
TGCGCCACAAGGCGCCCCGAGGGATCCACTGAAGCTTTCTTT
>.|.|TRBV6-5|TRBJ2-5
CASRHIGQAPTQYF
TGTGCCAGCAGACACATCGGACAAGCCCCAACCCAGTACTTC